The source of this T cell receptor beta chain is a study of T cell changes during pregnancy in multiple sclerosis. CDR3 length equals 15 residues. The germline V and J ends were trimmed by 1 base and 8 bases, with 15 bases remaining between them. CDR1 and CDR2 from the germline V gene are SEHNR and FQNEAQ (reference sequence). Assay: immunoSEQ multiplex PCR; the TCRdb copy retains only in-frame clones and omits some. The table records approximately 130,000 clones, over 85% of them present only once. The chain combines TRBV7-9 with TRBJ2-1; D is unresolved. This TCR derives from a female donor with multiple sclerosis, enrolled in a pregnancy study. Here the sequenced sample was peripheral blood, taken before pregnancy. This CDR3 is CASSLGVGLVDEQFF. The CDR3 DNA reads as TGTGCCAGCAGCTTAGGGGTTGGGCTGGTCGATGAGCAGTTCTTC.